This T cell receptor (beta chain) was found in a study of radiotherapy plus CTLA-4 blockade in lung cancer. Findings and caveats of the study: Some TCR clones had been derived from tumors. These clones expanded in peripheral blood after radiotherapy plus ipilimumab.

This clone has just a few counts. What it binds is unknown. TCRdb keeps only in-frame clones here, not all; method: immunoSEQ multiplex PCR. The table shows fewer than 75,000 clones, with around 86% occurring only once. The sequences come from peripheral blood, collected from a patient treated with radiotherapy plus ipilimumab. This clonotype was sampled from a human donor with non-small cell lung cancer that progressed on radiotherapy plus ipilimumab.

The DNA for the CDR3 is TGTGCCAGCAGTGACCGGAGCGGGAATGAGCAGTTCTTC. The encoded protein is CASSDRSGNEQFF. The chain has TRBV2 and TRBJ2-1, with D perhaps TRBD2 (6 bases). V dropped 3 bases and J dropped 7 bases, with 10 bases sitting between them. CDR3 size: 13 residues. CDR1 and CDR2 (germline): SNHLY, FYNNEI.